Below, 27 T cell receptor beta chains from the same sample are listed, as sequenced in a study of blood T cell repertoires in COVID-19. The table came from immunoSEQ multiplex PCR; TCRdb's copy has only in-frame clones and leaves some out. The sample records 350,000 or so clones, around four fifths being singletons. Material for sequencing was peripheral blood. The receptors here all came from a man younger than 40 with active or convalescent COVID-19.

This chain uses TRBV11-3 with TRBJ2-2; D gene uncertain. The CDR3 length is 14 residues. Germline V CDR1 and CDR2: SGHNT, YENEEA. V lost 1 base and J lost 6, with 9 bases in between. For the CDR3, the DNA is TGTGCCAGCAGCTTAGTGGGCTTTGCCGGGGAGCTGTTTTTT. This translates into CASSLVGFAGELFF.

The chain links TRBV9 to TRBJ2-2, with 7 bases identical to TRBD2. Germline-derived CDR1 and CDR2 are SGDLS and YYNGEE. Losses at the gene ends were 7 bases for V and 5 bases for J; bases not matched to a gene: 11. The CDR3 consists of 15 residues. CDR3 loop: CASGLLGGKTGELFF. In nucleotides, the CDR3 is TGTGCCAGCGGATTATTGGGGGGGAAAACCGGGGAGCTGTTTTTT.

This clone was seen once. The chain employs TRBV3-1 (or the pseudogene TRBV3-2) and TRBJ1-2, with D perhaps TRBD1 (5 bases). Per the germline V gene, CDR1 is LGHDT and CDR2 is YNNKEL (reference sequence). The CDR3 loop spans 15 amino acids. The V end lost 1 base, the J end lost 4 bases, and 13 bases lay between the germline ends. The CDR3 protein is CASSQAAGYSYGYTF. As DNA, the CDR3 is TGTGCCAGCAGCCAAGCGGCAGGGTACAGCTATGGCTACACCTTC.

This chain joins TRBV9 and TRBJ2-2, with 8 bases aligning to TRBD2. Trimming took 7 bases from V and 3 from J; bases not matched to a gene: 2. There are 13 residues in the CDR3. Germline loops: CDR1 SGDLS, CDR2 YYNGEE. The CDR3 sequence: CASGLADTGELFF. The CDR3, as DNA: TGTGCCAGCGGACTAGCCGACACCGGGGAGCTGTTTTTT.

The V and J genes are TRBV4-1 and TRBJ1-5; D may be TRBD1 (5 bases). V was cut by 3 bases and J by 6 bases, with 18 bases left in between. Germline V gives CDR1 MGHRA, CDR2 YSYEKL. The CDR3 spans 16 residues. CDR3 sequence reads: CASSQAWGGMSQPQHF. The CDR3 region has the DNA TGCGCCAGCAGCCAGGCTTGGGGGGGGATGTCTCAGCCCCAGCATTTT.

This sequence joins TRBV6-1 and TRBJ2-5; TRBD1 agrees at 7 bases. Germline V gives CDR1 MNHNS, CDR2 SASEGT. This CDR3 contains 14 residues. The ends lost 2 bases at V and 4 bases at J; junction bases unmatched: 4. The CDR3 DNA reads as TGTGCCAGCAGTGAAATGACAGGGATAGAGACCCAGTACTTC. The encoded protein is CASSEMTGIETQYF.

The DNA for the CDR3 is TGTGCCAGCAGCCACTTCCCCGGCGAGCAGTACTTC. Translated: CASSHFPGEQYF. V is TRBV14 and J is TRBJ2-7; D gene ambiguous. Germline V CDR1 and CDR2: SGHDN, FVKESK. There are 12 residues in the CDR3. The V end lost 3 bases, the J end lost 6 bases, and 9 bases lay between the germline ends.

The chain uses TRBV19 and TRBJ2-5; TRBD1 agrees at 8 bases. From germline, CDR1 is LNHDA and CDR2 SQIVND (reference sequence). The ends lost 6 bases at V and 4 bases at J; junction bases unmatched: 7. There are 14 residues in the CDR3. The CDR3, as DNA: TGTGCCAGTAGGGGAATTGGACAGGGAGAGACCCAGTACTTC. It encodes CASRGIGQGETQYF.

The V and J genes are TRBV30 and TRBJ2-1; 8 nucleotides match TRBD2. CDR3 length: 13 residues. V lost 5 bases and J lost 7; bases outside the gene matches: 7. Germline CDR1 GTSNPN, CDR2 SVGIG (reference sequence). DNA for the CDR3: TGTGCCTGGGCTCCGGGACTAGTAAATGAGCAGTTCTTC. Amino acids: CAWAPGLVNEQFF.

In DNA, the CDR3 is TGTGCCAGTAGTATAGATGCCACCCGGGGGGCGGTCCACGAGCAGTACTTC. This gives the protein CASSIDATRGAVHEQYF. This sequence joins TRBV19 and TRBJ2-7, with D possibly being TRBD2 (7 bases). Trimming cost V 0 bases and J 5 bases, with 20 bases left between them. Germline V gives CDR1 LNHDA, CDR2 SQIVND (reference sequence). The CDR3 consists of 17 residues.

The table lists this clone with a count of one. The rearrangement uses TRBV6-4 and TRBJ1-3; unclear D gene. The V end was cut by 2 bases, the J end by 0 bases, with 11 bases between. This CDR3 contains 16 residues. Germline CDR1 MRHNA, CDR2 SNTAGT. CDR3: CASSDPRDSSGNTIYF. The CDR3 bases are TGTGCCAGCAGTGACCCCCGCGATAGCTCTGGAAACACCATATATTTT.

This chain uses TRBV19 with TRBJ1-1; the D is unclear. The CDR3 loop spans 11 amino acids. With 11 bases removed from V and 0 bases from J, the gap between germline ends came to 7 bases. Per germline, CDR1 LNHDA and CDR2 SQIVND (reference sequence). CDR3 in amino acids: CAGVLNTEAFF. The CDR3 DNA follows: TGTGCCGGAGTTTTGAACACTGAAGCTTTCTTT.

The V and J genes are TRBV28 and TRBJ1-2; D possibly corresponds to TRBD1 (5 bases). The CDR3 extends over 15 amino acids. Trimming shortened V by 2 bases and J by 5 bases, and 15 bases separated the two germline ends. Germline lookup yields CDR1 MDHEN and CDR2 SYDVKM. Here the CDR3 reads CASSLKVRVGYGYTF. As DNA, the CDR3 is TGTGCCAGCAGTTTAAAGGTCAGGGTAGGGTATGGCTACACCTTC.

V gene TRBV9 combines with J gene TRBJ1-5; possibly TRBD1 for D (6 bases). Germline values: CDR1 SGDLS, CDR2 YYNGEE. This CDR3 comprises 15 residues. The germline V and J ends were trimmed by 4 bases and 4 bases, with 15 bases remaining between them. CDR3 protein: CASSPGGQGNQPQHF. CDR3 nucleotide sequence: TGTGCCAGCAGCCCGGGGGGGCAGGGGAATCAGCCCCAGCATTTT.

The chain links TRBV4-3 to TRBJ2-3, with 9 bases lining up with TRBD1. The CDR3 has 15 amino acids. In germline, CDR1 is LGHNA, CDR2 YSLEER. Trimming took 3 bases from V and 4 from J; bases not matched to a gene: 5. The CDR3 bases are TGCGCCAGCAGCCACAGGGACAGGGTATCAGATACGCAGTATTTT. Protein sequence: CASSHRDRVSDTQYF.

This chain joins TRBV28 and TRBJ2-4; 15 bases are a match to TRBD2. This CDR3 has 20 amino acids. Germline V gene data show CDR1 as MDHEN and CDR2 as SYDVKM. Trimming removed 5 bases from V and 6 bases from J; junction bases left unmatched: 17. The CDR3 DNA sequence: TGTGCCAGCAGTCCCCGGACTAGCGGGAGGGAAGGCTATAGACGAAACATTCAGTACTTC. Translating it yields CASSPRTSGREGYRRNIQYF.

The chain links TRBV6-5 to TRBJ1-1, with a possible D match to TRBD1 (6 bases). The V end lost 7 bases, the J end lost 4 bases, and 16 bases lay between the germline ends. From germline, CDR1 is MNHEY and CDR2 SVGAGI. The CDR3 covers 14 residues. Written as DNA, the CDR3 is TGTGCCAGCACCATCGCCAGGGGCGGCACTGAAGCTTTCTTT. Its protein is CASTIARGGTEAFF.

V gene TRBV7-3 combines with J gene TRBJ1-3; 8 nucleotides align to TRBD1. The CDR3 runs 15 residues. Germline CDR1 reads SGHTA; CDR2 reads FQGTGA. Trimming cost V 5 bases and J 1 base; bases outside gene matches: 4. CDR3 nucleotides: TGTGCCAGCAGCGAGACAGGGGAGTCTGGAAACACCATATATTTT. Translating gives CASSETGESGNTIYF. Together with reference TRBV7-3 and TRBJ1-3, the CDR3 gives the full variable domain: GAGVSQTPSNKVTEKGKYVELRCDPISGHTALYWYRQSLGQGPEFLIYFQGTGAADDSGLPNDRFFAVRPEGSVSTLKIQRTERGDSAVYLCASSETGESGNTIYFGEGSWLTVV.

V is TRBV18 and J is TRBJ2-3; 7 bases line up with TRBD1. Trimming took 4 bases from V and 4 from J; bases not matched to a gene: 5. The CDR3 has 14 residues. From germline, CDR1 is KGHSH and CDR2 LQKENI. The CDR3 here is CASSQGARSDTQYF. CDR3 nucleotide sequence: TGTGCCAGCTCACAGGGGGCAAGATCAGATACGCAGTATTTT.

This chain connects TRBV4-1 to TRBJ1-3; TRBD1 aligns across 10 bases. After removal of 2 bases from V and 5 bases from J, the junction contained 12 bases not matched to a gene. CDR3 size: 18 residues. In germline, CDR1 is MGHRA, CDR2 YSYEKL. The CDR3 spells CASSQKTSRQGARNTIYF. CDR3 DNA sequence: TGCGCCAGCAGCCAAAAAACCTCCAGACAGGGGGCAAGAAACACCATATATTTT.

A single count supports this clone. The chain combines TRBV24-1 with TRBJ2-3, with TRBD2 identical over 11 bases. The CDR3 is 15 amino acids. Germline CDR1 and CDR2: KGHDR and SFDVKD. Germline trimming cut 10 bases from V and 6 bases from J; bases unmatched to any gene: 11. The CDR3 region is CATGTSGPQRDTQYF. In DNA form, the CDR3 reads TGTGCCACGGGGACTAGCGGCCCCCAGAGGGATACGCAGTATTTT.

The chain carries TRBV19 and TRBJ1-4; D is unresolved. CDR1 and CDR2 from the germline V gene are LNHDA and SQIVND (reference sequence). V gave up 3 bases and J gave up 0 bases, with 11 bases separating them. The CDR3 is made up of 16 amino acids. In nucleotides, the CDR3 is TGTGCCAGTAGTATTCCCTCCGCAGCAACTAATGAAAAACTGTTTTTT. Protein: CASSIPSAATNEKLFF. The variable domain in full, completed from reference TRBV19 and TRBJ1-4, reads DGGITQSPKYLFRKEGQNVTLSCEQNLNHDAMYWYRQDPGQGLRLIYYSQIVNDFQKGDIAEGYSVSREKKESFPLTVTSAQKNPTAFYLCASSIPSAATNEKLFFGSGTQLSVL.

V usage is TRBV6-6 and J usage is TRBJ2-1; D remains unclear. CDR3 length: 15 amino acids. Trimming stripped 6 bases from V and 0 bases from J, with 12 bases between. Germline CDR1 is MNHNY and CDR2 is SVGAGI (reference sequence). The CDR3 nucleotides are TGTGCCAGCAGGCAGACTTGGAGCTCCTACAATGAGCAGTTCTTC. Translation gives CASRQTWSSYNEQFF.

V gene TRBV7-6 combines with J gene TRBJ1-2; TRBD1 matches 10 bases. Germline V CDR1 and CDR2: SGHVS, FNYEAQ. The CDR3 runs 14 residues. V was pared by 5 bases and J by 4 bases, with 4 bases of the junction left unmatched. This chain's CDR3 is CASSRRQGAYGYTF. CDR3 DNA: TGTGCCAGCAGCCGGAGACAGGGGGCCTATGGCTACACCTTC.

V and J are TRBV2 and TRBJ1-1; 7 bases fit TRBD1. The junction had 4 bases not matched to a gene; V was cut back by 6 bases and J by 0 bases. The CDR3 runs to 14 residues. From germline, CDR1 is SNHLY and CDR2 FYNNEI. The DNA of the CDR3 is TGTGCCAGCAGACGGGGACAGATGAACACTGAAGCTTTCTTT. Translating gives CASRRGQMNTEAFF.

The chain uses TRBV5-8 and TRBJ2-5, with 8 bases identical to TRBD2. CDR1 SGHTS and CDR2 YDEGEE come from the germline V gene. The V gene end was trimmed by 5 bases and the J gene end by 4 bases; junction bases not matched to a gene: 7. The CDR3 contains 14 residues. The CDR3 loop is CASSPGGAGETQYF. The DNA of the CDR3 is TGTGCCAGCAGTCCCGGGGGGGCCGGAGAGACCCAGTACTTC.

This clone has just a few counts. This chain links TRBV6-4 with TRBJ1-1, with 9 bases lining up with TRBD1. Germline assignment: CDR1 MRHNA and CDR2 SNTAGT. V was clipped by 6 bases and J by 0 bases; unmatched bases: 5. This CDR3 region has 15 residues. In DNA form, the CDR3 reads TGTGCCAGCAGCTCCGGGACAGGGATGAACACTGAAGCTTTCTTT. Protein product: CASSSGTGMNTEAFF.